This TCR beta chain was captured in a study of blood T cell repertoires in COVID-19 (dated by TCRdb to about 2020). With regard to the full study: Samples from collaborators originated in the United States, Italy and Spain and spanned both the acute and convalescent phases of COVID-19. The prospective study material was composed of cDNA or gDNA derived from T cells, B-cell-depleted T cells, or PBMCs. Subjects who had been exposed to COVID-19, were actively infected with it, or had recovered from it provided the deeply sampled blood TCRbeta repertoires that made up the dataset. The repertoires were made available in a free public database intended to serve as a resource for research on the immune response to SARS-CoV-2. Samples were obtained from the ongoing ImmuneRACE study (first 160 participants) and from over 1,000 subjects provided by 6 global collaborators. Nearly every sample came with metadata listing a de-identified subject ID, COVID-19 status, age in years and sex. Where available, HLA class I and class II types were obtained from metadata supplied by the sample provider rather than from assay-based typing.

Taken from the germline V gene, the CDR1 and CDR2 loops are SNHLY and FYNNEI. Trimming costs V 6 bases and J 4 bases, and their ends lie 4 bases apart. The CDR3 runs 11 amino acids, cysteine and phenylalanine included. Kept here is only the CDR3 DNA, which spans 33 bases and is read in frame from base 1. Summary of the overall study and its limitations: The quantity of clinical and demographic metadata differed by source and by participant and was supplied without curation.

As regards this clone: Its antigen remains undetermined. No base qualities exist here, and no much larger clone lies one base off it.

The immunoSEQ Assay, a bias-controlled multiplex PCR, was used to amplify TCRbeta CDR3 regions from genomic DNA. In the source study's methods: Nucleated cell counts per sample were estimated from amplification of reference gene primers within the assay. To quantify the absolute abundance of each unique TCRbeta CDR3 rearrangement, sequence reads were collapsed and filtered. For each sample, productive Simpson clonality was calculated by taking the square root of Simpson's diversity index across productive rearrangements. TCRdb limited this immuneACCESS table to in-frame rearrangements with V and J called. A share of clones is missing; checked studies link under half to unresolved V genes, and the rest is unexplained. V, J and clone size derive from that table, while D and trimming were established from the DNA sequence. The sample records 200,000 to 250,000 clones, about 80% of which are singletons. The top ten constitute roughly 2.4% of the sample.

The collaborating institutions used their own protocols to collect whole blood in K2EDTA tubes. Collaborator samples were shipped for TCRbeta analysis as frozen whole blood, isolated PBMCs, or DNA extracted from either sample type. Sequenced material: peripheral blood. The sequence links TRBV2 to TRBJ2-1; no D gene call is confident. This clonotype was sampled from a woman aged 55-69 years with acute or convalescent COVID-19. For the CDR3, the sequence is CASSLYNEQFF. The nucleotide sequence reads as follows: TGTGCCAGCAGCCTATACAATGAGCAGTTCTTC.